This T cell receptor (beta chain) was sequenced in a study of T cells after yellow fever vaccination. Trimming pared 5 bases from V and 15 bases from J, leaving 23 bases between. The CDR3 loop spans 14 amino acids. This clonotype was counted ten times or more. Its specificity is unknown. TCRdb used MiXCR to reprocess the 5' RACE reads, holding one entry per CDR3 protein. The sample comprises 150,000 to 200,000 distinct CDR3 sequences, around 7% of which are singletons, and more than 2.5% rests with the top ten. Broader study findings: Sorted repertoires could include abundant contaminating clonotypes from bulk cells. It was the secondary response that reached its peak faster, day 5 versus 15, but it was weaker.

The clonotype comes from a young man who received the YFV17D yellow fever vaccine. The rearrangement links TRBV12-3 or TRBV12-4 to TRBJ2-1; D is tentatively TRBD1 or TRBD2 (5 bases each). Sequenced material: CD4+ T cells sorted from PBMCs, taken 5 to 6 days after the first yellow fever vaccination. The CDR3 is CASSGGLPPRGRFF. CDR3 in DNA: TGTGCCAGCAGTGGCGGGCTTCCACCCCGGGGACGGTTCTTC.